One T cell receptor (beta chain) is described in this entry. There are a few counts of this clone. Its antigen specificity is not known. Base quality data are lacking; no much larger clone is found one base away. These data belong to a study of blood T cell repertoires in COVID-19 (dated by TCRdb to between 2020 and 2021). Study-level background: Samples from collaborators originated in the United States, Italy and Spain and spanned both the acute and convalescent phases of COVID-19. The material from the prospective study consisted of cDNA or gDNA derived from T cells, B-cell-depleted T cells, or PBMCs. Subjects who had been exposed to COVID-19, were actively infected with it, or had recovered from it provided the deeply sampled blood TCRbeta repertoires that made up the dataset. The repertoires were made available in a free public database intended to serve as a resource for research on the immune response to SARS-CoV-2. The samples were drawn from the first 160 participants of the ongoing ImmuneRACE study and from roughly 1,300 subjects provided by 6 global collaborators. Nearly every sample came with metadata listing a de-identified subject ID, COVID-19 status, age in years and sex. Where available, HLA class I and class II types were obtained from metadata supplied by the sample provider rather than from assay-based typing. General findings and caveats noted by the study authors: Clinical and demographic metadata were provided uncurated, with the amount varying by source and participant.

The collaborating institutions used their own protocols to collect whole blood in K2EDTA tubes. For TCRbeta analysis, collaborators shipped samples in one of three forms: frozen whole blood, isolated PBMCs, or DNA extracted from either of those sample types. CDR1 LGHDT and CDR2 YNNKEL were looked up in the germline V gene (reference sequence). Inclusive of the bounding cysteine and phenylalanine, the CDR3 is 17 residues long. Solely the CDR3 DNA is kept, with 51 bases framed from the first base. Here V drops 1 base and J drops 5 bases, and the junction holds 12 bases not matched to any gene. TCRbeta CDR3 regions were amplified from genomic DNA by means of the immunoSEQ Assay, a bias-controlled multiplex PCR. Per the original workflow: The number of nucleated cells in each sample was estimated by amplification of reference gene primers within the assay. To quantify the absolute abundance of each unique TCRbeta CDR3 rearrangement, sequence reads were collapsed and filtered. Productive Simpson clonality was computed per sample as the square root of Simpson's diversity index over productive rearrangements. Here the immuneACCESS table is served through TCRdb, limited to in-frame sequences with V and J called. Missing clones are a known gap in these copies; in checked studies unresolved V genes cover under half, and the rest lacks a known reason. Clonal size and the V and J genes are those of that table, whereas D and trimming came from the DNA. This sample comprises 13,000 to 15,000 clones, 84% of them detected only once. The ten biggest clones cover roughly 32% of the sample.

The receptor was isolated from a man between 45 and 60 years old with active COVID-19. What was sequenced was peripheral blood. The chain is assembled from TRBV3-1 (or the pseudogene TRBV3-2) and TRBJ1-1, with TRBD1 matching 8 junction bases. The DNA sequence is as follows: TGTGCCAGCAGCCAAGTCGGGAATCAGGGGGCACGGACTGAAGCTTTCTTT. The encoded protein is CASSQVGNQGARTEAFF.